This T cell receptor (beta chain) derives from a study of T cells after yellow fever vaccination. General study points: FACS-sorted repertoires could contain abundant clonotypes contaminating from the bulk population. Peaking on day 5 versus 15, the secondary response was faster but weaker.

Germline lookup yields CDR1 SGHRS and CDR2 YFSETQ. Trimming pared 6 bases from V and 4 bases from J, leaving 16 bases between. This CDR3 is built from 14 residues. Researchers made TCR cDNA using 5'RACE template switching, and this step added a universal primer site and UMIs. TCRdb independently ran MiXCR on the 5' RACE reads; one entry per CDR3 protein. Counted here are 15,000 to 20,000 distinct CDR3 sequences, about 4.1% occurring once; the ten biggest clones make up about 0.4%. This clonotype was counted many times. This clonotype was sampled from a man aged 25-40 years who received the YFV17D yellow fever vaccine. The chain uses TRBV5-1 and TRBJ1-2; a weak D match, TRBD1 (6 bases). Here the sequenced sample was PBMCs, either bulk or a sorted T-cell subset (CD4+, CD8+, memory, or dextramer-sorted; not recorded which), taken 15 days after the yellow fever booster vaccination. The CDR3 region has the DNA TGCGCCAGCACCACAAGTGGCAGGGGCTATGGCTACACCTTC. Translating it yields CASTTSGRGYGYTF.